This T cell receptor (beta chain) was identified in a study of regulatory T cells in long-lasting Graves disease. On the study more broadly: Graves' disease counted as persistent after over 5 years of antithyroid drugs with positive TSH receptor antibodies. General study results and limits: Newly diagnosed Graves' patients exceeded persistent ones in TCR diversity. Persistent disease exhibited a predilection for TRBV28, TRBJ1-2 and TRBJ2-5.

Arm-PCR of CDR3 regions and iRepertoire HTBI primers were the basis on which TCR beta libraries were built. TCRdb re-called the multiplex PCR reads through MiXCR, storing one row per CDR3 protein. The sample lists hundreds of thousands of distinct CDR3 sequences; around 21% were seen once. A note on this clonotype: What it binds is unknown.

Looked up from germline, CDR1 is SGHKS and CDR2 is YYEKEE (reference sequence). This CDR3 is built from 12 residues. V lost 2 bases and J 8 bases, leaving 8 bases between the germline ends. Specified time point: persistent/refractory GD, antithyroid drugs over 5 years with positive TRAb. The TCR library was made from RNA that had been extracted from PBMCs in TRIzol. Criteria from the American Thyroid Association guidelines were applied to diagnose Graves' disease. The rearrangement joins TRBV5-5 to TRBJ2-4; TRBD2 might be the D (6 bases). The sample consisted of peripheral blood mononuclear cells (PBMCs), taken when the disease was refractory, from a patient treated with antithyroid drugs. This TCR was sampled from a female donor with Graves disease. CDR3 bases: TGTGCCAGCAGCTTCGGGGGAGACATTCAGTACTTC. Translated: CASSFGGDIQYF.